A single T cell receptor (beta chain) is shown here with its context. Per the authors' pipeline: Quantification of nucleated cells was approximated via reference gene primer amplification. Profiling relied on immunoSEQ multiplex PCR, and the TCRdb table lists in-frame clones only, not all of them. That table is the source of V, J and clone size, and D and trimming were worked out from the DNA. The table shows about 140,000 clones, with 79% occurring only once. Trimming cost V 4 bases and J 6 bases; bases outside gene matches: 10. The CDR3 loop spans 16 amino acids. Germline CDR1 KGHDR, CDR2 SFDVKD. The data originate from a study of blood T cell repertoires in COVID-19.

The V gene is TRBV24-1, the J gene TRBJ2-2; 7 bases line up with TRBD2. The TCR was taken from a man in his 60s with acute or convalescent COVID-19. The sequencing input was peripheral blood. As DNA, the CDR3 is TGTGCCACCAGTGACCCACGGGCGGGGGATGCCGGGGAGCTGTTTTTT. Protein product: CATSDPRAGDAGELFF.